These 9 T cell receptor beta chains came from one sample sequenced in a study of OX40 agonist ivuxolimab in advanced cancers. Measured with immunoSEQ multiplex PCR; TCRdb has only the in-frame clones, and not every one. In the table there are 91,000 or so clones, approximately 94% of which are singletons. The sample in question was CD4+ or CD8+ T cells sorted from blood, obtained in a trial of the OX40 agonist ivuxolimab. The receptors stem from an adult with an advanced solid tumor such as melanoma, head and neck, liver or kidney cancer.

This chain connects TRBV6-1 to TRBJ2-4, with 9 nucleotides matching TRBD1. Trimming removed 5 bases from V and 4 bases from J; junction bases left unmatched: 6. CDR1 and CDR2 (germline): MNHNS, SASEGT. This CDR3 has 15 amino acids. CDR3 coding DNA: TGTGCCAGCAGTCGATCCGGGACAGGGAAAAACATTCAGTACTTC. The encoded protein is CASSRSGTGKNIQYF.

The chain recombines TRBV7-3 with TRBJ2-1; 14 nucleotides line up with TRBD2. V lost 5 bases and J lost 2; bases outside the gene matches: 2. Germline-derived CDR1 and CDR2 are SGHTA and FQGTGA. CDR3 length: 16 amino acids. CDR3 in amino acids: CASSGLAGGTYNEQFF. The DNA for the CDR3 is TGTGCCAGCAGCGGACTAGCGGGAGGAACCTACAATGAGCAGTTCTTC.

The table lists this clone with a count of one. This chain connects TRBV7-2 to TRBJ2-1; TRBD2 matches at 14 bases. The CDR3 is made up of 16 amino acids. CDR1 and CDR2 from the germline V gene are SGHTA and FQGNSA. V trimming: 3 bases; J trimming: 6 bases; junction bases outside the gene matches: 4. The DNA for the CDR3 is TGTGCCAGCAGCTTCGGAGGACTAGCGGGAGGCAATGAGCAGTTCTTC. It codes for CASSFGGLAGGNEQFF.

The chain carries TRBV9 and TRBJ1-2; D gene unclear. The germline V and J ends were trimmed by 2 bases and 1 base, with 6 bases remaining between them. The CDR3 extends over 13 amino acids. Per germline, CDR1 SGDLS and CDR2 YYNGEE. The CDR3, as DNA: TGTGCCAGCAGCGTCCCCGATAACTATGGCTACACCTTC. This codes for CASSVPDNYGYTF.

The chain carries TRBV11-3 and TRBJ2-3; the D gene is possibly TRBD1 (6 bases). The V gene lost 1 base and the J gene lost 0 bases, with 8 bases spanning the gap. Germline CDR1 SGHNT, CDR2 YENEEA. This CDR3 has 15 amino acids. The CDR3 sequence: CASSLGGLSTDTQYF. The CDR3 DNA is TGTGCCAGCAGCTTAGGGGGGCTCAGCACAGATACGCAGTATTTT.

The V gene is TRBV15, the J gene TRBJ2-3; D is perhaps TRBD1 (6 bases). Trimming removed 3 bases from V and 2 bases from J, with 15 bases in between. The length of the CDR3 is 16 residues. CDR1 and CDR2 (germline): LNHNV, YYDKDF (reference sequence). The CDR3 is CATSRQGPSPTDTQYF. In nucleotides, the CDR3 is TGTGCCACCAGCAGGCAGGGGCCCAGCCCCACAGATACGCAGTATTTT.

This clone was seen only a few times. The CDR3 ends on some other residue instead of the conserved phenylalanine or tryptophan, so this is likely a read error. The DNA is left out, because the CDR3 cannot be placed on it with certainty; the CDR3 is given as TCRdb lists it. The CDR3 loop reads CASRSGGNSIV. The chain uses TRBV28 and TRBJ1-1. The CDR3 comprises 11 residues, both ends counted. Germline CDR1 MDHEN, CDR2 SYDVKM.

The chain has TRBV5-1 and TRBJ1-4, with a weak D call TRBD1 (6 bases). V lost 4 bases, J lost 2 bases, and 15 bases lay in between. In germline, CDR1 is SGHRS, CDR2 YFSETQ. The CDR3 has 16 residues. The DNA for the CDR3 is TGCGCCAGCAGCCCCCGAGGGGGGGGCACTAATGAAAAACTGTTTTTT. The encoded protein is CASSPRGGGTNEKLFF.

CDR3 protein: CASSPYDLAGQETQYF. The CDR3 DNA follows: TGTGCCAGCTCACCATACGATCTAGCGGGGCAAGAGACCCAGTACTTC. The gene calls are TRBV18 and TRBJ2-5; 9 bases are a match to TRBD2. This CDR3 is 16 amino acids long. Per germline, CDR1 KGHSH and CDR2 LQKENI. J was trimmed by 2 bases and V by 2 bases; bases with no gene match: 6.